This passage covers 32 T cell receptor beta chains from one sample sequenced in a study of graft-versus-host responses after intestinal transplantation. These receptors' antigens are unknown. Using immunoSEQ multiplex PCR, the repertoire was profiled, and TCRdb retains in-frame clones only, with some absent. The profile shows more than 90,000 clones, approximately 93% of them singletons. The sequences come from unstimulated CD8+ T cells sorted from spleen or lymph node cells, collected before transplant. The receptors were sampled from a human donor who was the organ donor for an intestinal transplant.

This clone was observed a single time. The CDR3 spells CASSYSSAPYEQYF. As DNA, the CDR3 is TGTGCCAGCAGTTACTCAAGTGCCCCCTACGAGCAGTACTTC. V and J are TRBV6-5 and TRBJ2-7; D remains ambiguous. There are 14 residues in the CDR3. Germline V gives CDR1 MNHEY, CDR2 SVGAGI. V lost 0 bases to trimming and J lost 2 bases, with 8 bases between them.

V gene TRBV10-3 combines with J gene TRBJ2-4; no clear D. Trimming took 0 bases from V and 0 from J, leaving 6 bases between them. CDR3 length: 15 amino acids. Germline V CDR1 and CDR2: ENHRY, SYGVKD. CDR3 protein: CAISESTVAKNIQYF. The CDR3 DNA sequence: TGTGCCATCAGTGAGTCGACGGTAGCCAAAAACATTCAGTACTTC.

The chain joins TRBV7-9 to TRBJ1-4; possibly TRBD1 for D (6 bases). Deletions cut 5 bases from V and 4 bases from J, with 14 bases between. Per the germline V gene, CDR1 is SEHNR and CDR2 is FQNEAQ (reference sequence). The CDR3 is 15 amino acids. The CDR3 is CASSPRGGGNEKLFF. CDR3 DNA sequence: TGTGCCAGCAGCCCCCGGGGGGGCGGTAATGAAAAACTGTTTTTT. Full variable domain (missing parts from reference TRBV7-9 and TRBJ1-4): DTGVSQNPRHKITKRGQNVTFRCDPISEHNRLYWYRQTLGQGPEFLTYFQNEAQLEKSRLLSDRFSAERPKGSFSTLEIQRTEQGDSAMYLCASSPRGGGNEKLFFGSGTQLSVL.

The chain couples TRBV5-6 to TRBJ2-1, with D possibly being TRBD2 (5 bases). CDR3 length: 16 amino acids. The V end was cut by 2 bases, the J end by 4 bases, with 16 bases between. Germline V gives CDR1 SGHDT, CDR2 YYEEEE. CDR3 amino acids: CASSFGFKERYNEQFF. DNA of the CDR3: TGTGCCAGCAGCTTTGGGTTCAAAGAGCGGTACAATGAGCAGTTCTTC.

The chain combines TRBV6-5 with TRBJ2-1, with 8 bases fitting TRBD2. V was clipped by 3 bases and J by 3 bases; unmatched bases: 7. The CDR3 consists of 16 residues. Germline CDR1 MNHEY, CDR2 SVGAGI. CDR3 bases: TGTGCCAGCAGTTATTCCTCCGGGAGGGACTACAATGAGCAGTTCTTC. Translating it yields CASSYSSGRDYNEQFF.

The CDR3 loop is CASSPRGGTDSYEQYF. The CDR3 DNA is TGTGCCAGCAGCCCCAGGGGGGGGACAGACTCCTACGAGCAGTACTTC. The V call is TRBV7-6, the J call TRBJ2-7, with D possibly being TRBD1 or TRBD2 (7 bases each). Trimming pared 5 bases from V and 0 bases from J, leaving 17 bases between. This CDR3 comprises 16 residues. Germline CDR1 is SGHVS and CDR2 is FNYEAQ.

J is TRBJ1-2 and V is TRBV7-9; D unclear. V gave up 1 base and J gave up 4 bases, with 10 bases separating them. The CDR3 covers 14 residues. Germline CDR1 reads SEHNR; CDR2 reads FQNEAQ (reference sequence). This chain's CDR3 is CASSLDVRLYGYTF. CDR3 nucleotide sequence: TGTGCCAGCAGCTTAGACGTCAGACTCTATGGCTACACCTTC.

The genes are TRBV13 and TRBJ2-5; possible D gene TRBD1, 6 bases. Trimming took off 4 bases at V and 5 bases at J, with 11 bases between the two ends. The CDR3 length is 13 residues. Germline values: CDR1 PRHDT, CDR2 FYEKMQ (reference sequence). For the CDR3, the DNA is TGTGCCAGCAGCTCCACAGGGTGGGAGACCCAGTACTTC. Translated, it gives CASSSTGWETQYF.

The gene calls are TRBV9 and TRBJ2-1; a weak D match, TRBD2 (6 bases). The germline V gene encodes CDR1 SGDLS and CDR2 YYNGEE. The CDR3 is 17 amino acids. Trimming removed 0 bases at V and 6 bases at J, with 19 bases between. CDR3 protein: CASSVGLGEVDFNEQFF. The CDR3 DNA sequence: TGTGCCAGCAGCGTAGGTCTGGGGGAGGTCGATTTCAATGAGCAGTTCTTC. Using reference TRBV9 and TRBJ2-1 for the parts outside the CDR3, the full variable domain is DSGVTQTPKHLITATGQRVTLRCSPRSGDLSVYWYQQSLDQGLQFLIQYYNGEERAKGNILERFSAQQFPDLHSELNLSSLELGDSALYFCASSVGLGEVDFNEQFFGPGTRLTVL.

The chain couples TRBV7-2 to TRBJ2-7; a weak D match, TRBD2 (6 bases). The V end lost 5 bases, the J end lost 3 bases, and 14 bases lay between the germline ends. Germline CDR1 is SGHTA and CDR2 is FQGNSA. This CDR3 has 14 residues. The chain's CDR3 is CASSLGLGGYEQYF. The CDR3 DNA is TGTGCCAGCAGCCTGGGTTTGGGAGGCTACGAGCAGTACTTC.

The rearrangement uses TRBV6-6 and TRBJ1-2; no clear D. V shed 7 bases and J shed 7 bases, with 10 bases lying between them. CDR3 length: 11 residues. Germline-derived CDR1 and CDR2 are MNHNY and SVGAGI (reference sequence). The CDR3 protein is CASTSVLGYTF. CDR3 sequence (DNA): TGTGCCAGCACTTCGGTCCTTGGCTACACCTTC.

V gene TRBV2 combines with J gene TRBJ2-7; 16 nucleotides align to TRBD2. Germline values: CDR1 SNHLY, CDR2 FYNNEI. This CDR3 is 22 amino acids long. With 2 bases clipped from V and 4 bases from J, the junction kept 20 bases outside the gene matches. The CDR3 DNA reads TGTGCCAGCAGTGAAATCATGGGGACTAGCGGGAGGGTAGTTCCGAATCGATACGAGCAGTACTTC. This translates into CASSEIMGTSGRVVPNRYEQYF. Using reference TRBV2 and TRBJ2-7 for the parts outside the CDR3, the full variable domain is EPEVTQTPSHQVTQMGQEVILRCVPISNHLYFYWYRQILGQKVEFLVSFYNNEISEKSEIFDDQFSVERPDGSNFTLKIRSTKLEDSAMYFCASSEIMGTSGRVVPNRYEQYFGPGTRLTVT.

This chain links TRBV19 with TRBJ1-1; tentative D call: TRBD1 (6 bases). The V gene lost 5 bases and the J gene lost 5 bases, with 15 bases spanning the gap. Germline V gives CDR1 LNHDA, CDR2 SQIVND (reference sequence). The CDR3 length is 14 residues. The CDR3 DNA follows: TGTGCCAGTAGTCGGGACACCAGTGGGACTGAAGCTTTCTTT. It is translated as CASSRDTSGTEAFF. The variable domain in full, with the rest retrieved from reference TRBV19 and TRBJ1-1, is DGGITQSPKYLFRKEGQNVTLSCEQNLNHDAMYWYRQDPGQGLRLIYYSQIVNDFQKGDIAEGYSVSREKKESFPLTVTSAQKNPTAFYLCASSRDTSGTEAFFGQGTRLTVV.

The J gene is TRBJ1-1, the V gene TRBV30, with D hard to call. Per germline, CDR1 GTSNPN and CDR2 SVGIG (reference sequence). The CDR3 is made up of 13 amino acids. V lost 2 bases to trimming and J lost 3 bases, with 10 bases between them. Written as DNA, the CDR3 is TGTGCCTGGAGTTATCGAGTGGACACTGAAGCTTTCTTT. Its translation: CAWSYRVDTEAFF.

The rearrangement uses TRBV18 and TRBJ1-1, with a tentative D call TRBD1 (6 bases). Trimming cost V 3 bases and J 6 bases, with 23 bases left between them. The germline V gene has CDR1 KGHSH and CDR2 LQKENI. The CDR3 has 17 residues. The CDR3 nucleotides read TGTGCCAGCTCACCCCGGGACATCGGGCCCGGGAGGCCTGAAGCTTTCTTT. This translates into CASSPRDIGPGRPEAFF.

V usage is TRBV6-1 and J usage is TRBJ2-7; perhaps TRBD2 as D (5 bases). Germline V gene lookup returns CDR1 MNHNS and CDR2 SASEGT. There are 14 residues in the CDR3. Trimming took 7 bases from V and 5 from J, leaving 18 bases between them. CDR3 DNA sequence: TGTGCCAGCACCCTCCCCGGGGTATACCACGAGCAGTACTTC. This sequence encodes CASTLPGVYHEQYF.

The chain joins TRBV29-1 to TRBJ2-7, with D perhaps matching TRBD1 (5 bases). The CDR3 is made up of 13 amino acids. Deletions cut 4 bases from V and 0 bases from J, with 10 bases between. Germline values: CDR1 SQVTM, CDR2 ANQGSEA. CDR3 sequence (DNA): TGCAGCGTTGTAGCAGGGCTCTCCTACGAGCAGTACTTC. This translates into CSVVAGLSYEQYF.

This sequence joins TRBV11-2 and TRBJ2-2; D call uncertain. There are 18 residues in the CDR3. Trimming pared 5 bases from V and 0 bases from J, leaving 19 bases between. Germline-derived CDR1 and CDR2 are SGHAT and FQNNGV. CDR3 loop: CASSQDGRYSANTGELFF. The CDR3 bases are TGTGCCAGCAGCCAGGACGGCAGATATTCCGCGAACACCGGGGAGCTGTTTTTT.

The V call is TRBV15, the J call TRBJ2-1; 10 bases line up with TRBD2. The germline gives CDR1 LNHNV, CDR2 YYDKDF (reference sequence). V shed 3 bases and J 4 bases; nucleotides not matched to a gene: 9. This CDR3 is 17 amino acids long. CDR3 sequence reads: CATSSCLAGGIYNEQFF. The CDR3 region has the DNA TGTGCCACCAGCAGTTGTTTAGCGGGAGGCATTTACAATGAGCAGTTCTTC. Looking up the rest from reference TRBV15 and TRBJ2-1 gives the full variable domain: DAMVIQNPRYQVTQFGKPVTLSCSQTLNHNVMYWYQQKSSQAPKLLFHYYDKDFNNEADTPDNFQSRRPNTSFCFLDIRSPGLGDTAMYLCATSSCLAGGIYNEQFFGPGTRLTVL.

The chain links TRBV28 to TRBJ2-5; 10 bases match TRBD1. This CDR3 is 15 amino acids long. V was clipped by 7 bases and J by 4 bases; unmatched bases: 9. CDR1 is MDHEN, CDR2 SYDVKM, per germline. CDR3 coding DNA: TGTGCCAGCACTGAAGACGGACAGGGGGGAGAGACCCAGTACTTC. It yields the protein CASTEDGQGGETQYF.

V is TRBV19 and J is TRBJ2-7, with D possibly being TRBD2 (5 bases). CDR1 LNHDA and CDR2 SQIVND come from the germline V gene (reference sequence). The CDR3 is 10 amino acids. The V gene lost 6 bases and the J gene lost 7 bases, with 7 bases spanning the gap. The CDR3 spells CASRTGEQYF. The DNA of the CDR3 is TGTGCCAGTAGAACGGGGGAGCAGTACTTC.

The V gene is TRBV7-8, the J gene TRBJ2-7; TRBD2 might be the D (6 bases). The CDR3 sequence is 14 residues long. V was pared by 2 bases and J by 0 bases, with 8 bases between. Germline V gene lookup returns CDR1 SGHVS and CDR2 FQNEAQ. The CDR3 DNA reads TGTGCCAGCAGCTTACGGCGGGACTCCTACGAGCAGTACTTC. Translating gives CASSLRRDSYEQYF.

The V call is TRBV6-4, the J call TRBJ2-4, with D tentatively TRBD1 (6 bases). This CDR3 contains 14 residues. V dropped 5 bases and J dropped 6 bases, with 14 bases sitting between them. CDR1 and CDR2 from the germline V gene are MRHNA and SNTAGT. CDR3 protein: CASSPPGQRNIQYF. In DNA, the CDR3 is TGTGCCAGCAGTCCACCCGGACAGCGAAACATTCAGTACTTC.

The chain is built from TRBV4-1 and TRBJ2-3, with 11 positions matching TRBD2. J lost 4 bases, V lost 4 bases, and 7 bases had no gene match. The germline CDR1 and CDR2 sequences are MGHRA and YSYEKL. This CDR3 comprises 16 residues. CDR3 nucleotide sequence: TGCGCCAGCAGCCCTCTTACTAGCGGGAGATCAGATACGCAGTATTTT. It is translated as CASSPLTSGRSDTQYF.

The chain recombines TRBV9 with TRBJ2-3, with 7 bases identical to TRBD1. After removal of 1 base from V and 4 bases from J, the junction contained 9 bases not matched to a gene. This CDR3 has 16 residues. Germline V lookup: CDR1 SGDLS, CDR2 YYNGEE. The CDR3 nucleotides are TGTGCCAGCAGCGTACCCTTGAAGGGGGCGGCAGATACGCAGTATTTT. It codes for CASSVPLKGAADTQYF.

J is TRBJ1-5 and V is TRBV28; D possibly corresponds to TRBD1 (6 bases). Germline-derived CDR1 and CDR2 are MDHEN and SYDVKM. CDR3 length: 15 residues. V lost 6 bases and J lost 1, with 13 bases in between. The CDR3 nucleotides are TGTGCCAGCAGCTGGGAGGGGGAAAGCAATCAGCCCCAGCATTTT. This translates into CASSWEGESNQPQHF.

The chain joins TRBV5-6 to TRBJ2-1, with TRBD2 matching over 8 bases. Trimming cost V 3 bases and J 0 bases; bases outside gene matches: 5. The CDR3 has 16 amino acids. CDR1 is SGHDT and CDR2 is YYEEEE in the germline V gene. The CDR3 is CASSSEGLVSYNEQFF. Here the CDR3 DNA reads TGTGCCAGCAGCTCTGAGGGACTAGTCTCCTACAATGAGCAGTTCTTC.

The V gene is TRBV6-6, the J gene TRBJ1-2; D gene uncertain. Germline loops: CDR1 MNHNY, CDR2 SVGAGI (reference sequence). V lost 6 bases to trimming and J lost 2 bases, with 10 bases between them. CDR3 size: 13 residues. The DNA of the CDR3 is TGTGCCAGCAGCCCCTACGTCAACTATGGCTACACCTTC. Translated, it gives CASSPYVNYGYTF.

The chain recombines TRBV4-1 with TRBJ2-3; D remains ambiguous. CDR3 length: 15 amino acids. Trimming removed 0 bases from V and 2 bases from J, with 9 bases in between. Germline CDR1 MGHRA, CDR2 YSYEKL. CDR3 protein: CASSQDPGYTDTQYF. The CDR3 region has the DNA TGCGCCAGCAGCCAAGACCCCGGGTACACAGATACGCAGTATTTT.

This clone was seen a single time. The J gene is TRBJ2-2, the V gene TRBV15; 8 bases align to TRBD1. Germline CDR1 LNHNV, CDR2 YYDKDF (reference sequence). The V segment lost 1 base and the J segment 4 bases; nucleotides outside the gene matches: 11. The CDR3 totals 18 residues. As DNA, the CDR3 is TGTGCCACCAGCAGAGTAGACGGCGGGACAGGTTCCACCGGGGAGCTGTTTTTT. Its translation is CATSRVDGGTGSTGELFF.

This clone appeared once. This sequence joins TRBV5-1 and TRBJ1-1, with TRBD1 matching over 10 bases. V trimming: 4 bases; J trimming: 6 bases; junction bases outside the gene matches: 6. The CDR3 is made up of 14 amino acids. Germline V lookup: CDR1 SGHRS, CDR2 YFSETQ. CDR3 protein: CASSERQGAAEAFF. The CDR3 DNA follows: TGCGCCAGCAGCGAAAGACAGGGGGCCGCTGAAGCTTTCTTT.

About this clone: The sample holds other DNA sequences that translate to the same CDR3. This chain uses TRBV6-1 with TRBJ2-7, with 10 bases lining up with TRBD1. The CDR3 totals 17 residues. After removal of 5 bases from V and 7 bases from J, the junction contained 17 bases not matched to a gene. Germline CDR1 MNHNS, CDR2 SASEGT. This chain's CDR3 is CASSQDVGQGKRREQYF. The CDR3 DNA reads TGTGCCAGCAGTCAAGATGTGGGACAGGGGAAAAGAAGGGAGCAGTACTTC.